A single sample gave rise to the 8 T cell receptor beta chains below, sequenced in a study of Ad26.COV2.S vaccination and SARS-CoV-2 variants. Produced via immunoSEQ multiplex PCR; TCRdb's table is partial and in-frame only. Among 300,000 to 350,000 clones, roughly 86% were seen once, and the ten largest hold 1.5% to 2.5%. Treatment of the sample: approximately 18 received Ad26.COV2.S at low or high dose, single or two shots; roughly 5 received placebo; per-sample allocation not given. Vaccine and placebo recipients were sampled on day 63 after the first injection. This sample comprised peripheral blood, obtained in a trial of Ad26.COV2.S vaccine versus placebo. All receptors derive from a person between 18 and 65 years old who received the Ad26.COV2.S COVID-19 vaccine or a placebo.

This rearrangement joins TRBV7-2 to TRBJ1-2; 8 bases line up with TRBD1. This CDR3 has 12 amino acids. Trimming removed 3 bases from V and 7 bases from J; junction bases left unmatched: 1. Per the germline V gene, CDR1 is SGHTA and CDR2 is FQGNSA. The DNA of the CDR3 is TGTGCCAGCAGCTTCGACAGGGGTGGCTACACCTTC. This encodes CASSFDRGGYTF.

This rearrangement joins TRBV19 to TRBJ1-2; TRBD1 is a possible D gene (6 bases). Trimming took 3 bases from V and 4 from J, leaving 9 bases between them. The CDR3 covers 13 residues. CDR1 LNHDA and CDR2 SQIVND come from the germline V gene (reference sequence). The CDR3 protein is CASSILQGYGYTF. DNA for the CDR3: TGTGCCAGTAGTATCCTACAGGGCTATGGCTACACCTTC.

The V call is TRBV30, the J call TRBJ2-4; 7 positions match TRBD2. Germline CDR1 reads GTSNPN; CDR2 reads SVGIG (reference sequence). The CDR3 has 13 amino acids. With 5 bases clipped from V and 5 bases from J, the junction kept 6 bases outside the gene matches. The DNA for the CDR3 is TGTGCCTGGGCCGGGGACTATCAAAACATTCAGTACTTC. Its protein is CAWAGDYQNIQYF.

The V call is TRBV5-4, the J call TRBJ1-2; tentatively, D is TRBD1 (6 bases). Germline assignment: CDR1 SGHNT and CDR2 YYREEE (reference sequence). Trimming stripped 4 bases from V and 2 bases from J, with 18 bases between. This CDR3 is 16 amino acids long. The CDR3, as DNA: TGTGCCAGCAGCCGGGGGGGCACCAGAAGCAACTATGGCTACACCTTC. Translating it yields CASSRGGTRSNYGYTF.

This clone was counted a single time. The chain joins TRBV7-9 to TRBJ1-2, with D unresolved. CDR3 length: 14 residues. The V gene's germline CDR1 is SEHNR and CDR2 FQNEAQ (reference sequence). V was shortened by 5 bases and J by 5 bases, with 15 bases between the two germline ends. In DNA, the CDR3 is TGTGCCAGCAGCCGCTTAATGGCCCCTTATGGCTACACCTTC. Its protein is CASSRLMAPYGYTF. Variable domain in full (rest from reference TRBV7-9 and TRBJ1-2): DTGVSQNPRHKITKRGQNVTFRCDPISEHNRLYWYRQTLGQGPEFLTYFQNEAQLEKSRLLSDRFSAERPKGSFSTLEIQRTEQGDSAMYLCASSRLMAPYGYTFGSGTRLTVV.

CDR3 sequence reads: CASSHPTGGTEAFF. CDR3 nucleotides: TGCGCCAGCAGTCATCCGACAGGGGGTACTGAAGCTTTCTTT. This sequence joins TRBV23-1 and TRBJ1-1; 9 bases align to TRBD1. TRBV23-1 is known as an ORF, though its function is uncertain. This CDR3 region has 14 residues. With V trimmed by 3 bases and J by 5 bases, 4 bases remained unmatched.

This chain uses TRBV10-3 with TRBJ2-3; D tentatively reads TRBD1 or TRBD2 (5 bases each). With 6 bases removed from V and 6 bases from J, the gap between germline ends came to 16 bases. The CDR3 length is 14 residues. Germline values: CDR1 ENHRY, CDR2 SYGVKD. The CDR3 DNA reads as TGTGCCATCAGGGACACACGAGAGGGTGATACGCAGTATTTT. This codes for CAIRDTREGDTQYF.

The chain links TRBV19 to TRBJ2-2, with 9 nucleotides matching TRBD2. The trim removed 3 bases at V and 6 bases at J, leaving 11 bases unmatched. The CDR3 spans 17 residues. The germline CDR1 and CDR2 sequences are LNHDA and SQIVND (reference sequence). Written as DNA, the CDR3 is TGTGCCAGTAGTATGCTCGCGGGGGGGCCGGTGGCCGGGGAGCTGTTTTTT. It is translated as CASSMLAGGPVAGELFF. Full variable domain (rest looked up from reference TRBV19 and TRBJ2-2): DGGITQSPKYLFRKEGQNVTLSCEQNLNHDAMYWYRQDPGQGLRLIYYSQIVNDFQKGDIAEGYSVSREKKESFPLTVTSAQKNPTAFYLCASSMLAGGPVAGELFFGEGSRLTVL.